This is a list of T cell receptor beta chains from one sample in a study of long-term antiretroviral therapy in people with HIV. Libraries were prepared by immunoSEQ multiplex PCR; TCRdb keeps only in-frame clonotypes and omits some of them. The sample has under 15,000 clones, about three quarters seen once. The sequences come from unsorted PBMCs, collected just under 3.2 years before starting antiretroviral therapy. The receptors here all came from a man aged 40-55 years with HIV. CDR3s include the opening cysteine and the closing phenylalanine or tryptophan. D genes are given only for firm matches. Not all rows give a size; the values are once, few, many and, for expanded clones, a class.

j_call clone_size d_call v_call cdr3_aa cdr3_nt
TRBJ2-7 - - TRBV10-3 CAISESMGRSSYEQYF TGTGCCATCAGTGAGTCAATGGGCAGGTCCTCCTACGAGCAGTACTTC
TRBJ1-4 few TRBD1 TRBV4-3 CASSQDPGGYTNEKLFF TGCGCCAGCAGCCAAGATCCAGGGGGCTATACTAATGAAAAACTGTTTTTT
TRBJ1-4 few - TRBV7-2 CASSLAASGEKLFF TGTGCCAGCAGCTTAGCCGCCTCTGGTGAAAAACTGTTTTTT
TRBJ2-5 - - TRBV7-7 CASSSTGAGGLETQYF TGTGCCAGCAGCTCGACTGGGGCAGGCGGGTTGGAGACCCAGTACTTC
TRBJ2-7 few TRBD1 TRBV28 CASSLRTGRYEQYF TGTGCCAGCAGTTTACGGACAGGGCGTTACGAGCAGTACTTC
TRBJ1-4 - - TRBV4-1 CASSQDTGTSRSTNEKLFF TGCGCCAGCAGCCAAGATACCGGGACATCCAGGTCGACTAATGAAAAACTGTTTTTT
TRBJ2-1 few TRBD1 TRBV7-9 CASSIRQGLDPEQFF TGTGCCAGCAGCATACGACAGGGGCTCGATCCTGAGCAGTTCTTC
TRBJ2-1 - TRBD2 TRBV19 CASTELAGGNEQFF TGTGCCAGTACAGAGCTAGCGGGGGGCAATGAGCAGTTCTTC
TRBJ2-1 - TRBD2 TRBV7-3 CASSLDVAGRNNEQFF TGTGCCAGCAGCTTAGACGTAGCGGGACGAAACAATGAGCAGTTCTTC
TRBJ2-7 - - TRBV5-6 CASSFRSIREGASEQYF TGTGCCAGCAGCTTTAGGTCCATACGGGAAGGGGCGAGCGAGCAGTACTTC
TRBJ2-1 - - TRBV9 CASSVDPSNNEQFF TGTGCCAGCAGCGTAGATCCTAGCAACAATGAGCAGTTCTTC
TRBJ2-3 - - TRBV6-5 CASRDRVAGADTQYF TGTGCCAGCAGGGACAGGGTAGCGGGAGCAGATACGCAGTATTTT
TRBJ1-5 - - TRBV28 CASLMGTGTGQPQHF TGTGCCAGTTTAATGGGAACGGGGACCGGGCAGCCCCAGCATTTT
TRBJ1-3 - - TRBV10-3 CAIGKGGDSGNTIYF TGTGCCATCGGAAAGGGGGGTGACTCTGGAAACACCATATATTTT
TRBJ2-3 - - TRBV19 CASSISANTDTQYF TGTGCCAGTAGTATCTCGGCTAACACAGATACGCAGTATTTT
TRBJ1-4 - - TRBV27 CASSSSRGEKLFF TGTGCCAGCAGTTCCTCCCGGGGGGAAAAACTGTTTTTT
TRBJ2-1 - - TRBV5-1 CASSLGPWDGYNEQFF TGCGCCAGCAGCTTGGGACCTTGGGACGGCTACAATGAGCAGTTCTTC
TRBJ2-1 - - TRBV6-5 CASSWGNEQFF TGTGCCAGCAGTTGGGGAAATGAGCAGTTCTTC
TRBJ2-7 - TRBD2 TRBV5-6 CASSFGLAGGRSSYEQYF TGTGCCAGCAGCTTTGGACTAGCGGGAGGCCGTAGCTCCTACGAGCAGTACTTC
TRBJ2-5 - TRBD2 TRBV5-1 CASSLMVSGSIIETQYF TGCGCCAGCAGCCTGATGGTTAGCGGGAGTATTATAGAGACCCAGTACTTC
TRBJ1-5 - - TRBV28 CASSLREASQPQHF TGTGCCAGCAGTTTAAGGGAGGCCAGTCAGCCCCAGCATTTT
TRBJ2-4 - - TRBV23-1 CASSRGAGAKNIQYF TGCGCCAGCAGTCGGGGCGCCGGGGCCAAAAACATTCAGTACTTC
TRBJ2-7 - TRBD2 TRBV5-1 CASSASGSYEQYF TGCGCCAGCAGCGCCAGCGGGAGCTACGAGCAGTACTTC
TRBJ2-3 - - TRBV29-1 CSVSGPSTDTQYF TGCAGCGTTTCGGGCCCATCCACAGATACGCAGTATTTT
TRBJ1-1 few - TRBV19 CASSIDLGFEGAFF TGTGCCAGTAGTATAGATCTCGGATTTGAGGGAGCTTTCTTT
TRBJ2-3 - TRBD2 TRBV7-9 CASSSPSGSFLTDTQYF TGTGCCAGCAGCTCCCCGAGCGGGAGTTTCCTCACAGATACGCAGTATTTT
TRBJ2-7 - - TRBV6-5 CASSSTGSAYEQYF TGTGCCAGCAGTTCTACAGGGTCCGCCTACGAGCAGTACTTC
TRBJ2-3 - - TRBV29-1 CSVSLYVAADTQYF TGCAGCGTTTCGCTTTATGTTGCGGCGGATACGCAGTATTTT
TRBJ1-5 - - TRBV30 CAWSVQGNSNQPQHF TGTGCCTGGAGTGTACAAGGGAATAGCAATCAGCCCCAGCATTTT
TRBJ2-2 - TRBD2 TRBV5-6 CASSLAGSGESTGELFF TGTGCCAGCAGCTTGGCGGGAAGCGGGGAGTCCACCGGGGAGCTGTTTTTT
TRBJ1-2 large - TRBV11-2 CASSLGAGANYGYTF TGTGCCAGCAGCTTAGGGGCAGGGGCTAACTATGGCTACACCTTC
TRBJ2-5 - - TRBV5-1 CASSRGRQEETQYF TGCGCCAGCAGCCGCGGCAGGCAGGAAGAGACCCAGTACTTC
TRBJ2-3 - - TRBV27 CASSLGTTQYF TGTGCCAGCAGCCTGGGGACTACGCAGTATTTT
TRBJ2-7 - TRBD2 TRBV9 CASSADGLAGREQYF TGTGCCAGCAGCGCGGACGGACTAGCGGGACGCGAGCAGTACTTC
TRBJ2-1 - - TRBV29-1 CSAQGGPNNEQFF TGCAGCGCCCAAGGGGGGCCCAACAATGAGCAGTTCTTC
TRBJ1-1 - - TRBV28 CASSLRSEAFF TGTGCCAGCAGTCTTCGATCTGAAGCTTTCTTT
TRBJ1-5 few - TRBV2 CASTAGTHGSNQPQHF TGTGCCAGCACAGCGGGTACACACGGAAGCAATCAGCCCCAGCATTTT
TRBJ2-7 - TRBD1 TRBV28 CASSLSGGGPYEQYF TGTGCCAGCAGTTTATCAGGGGGCGGCCCCTACGAGCAGTACTTC
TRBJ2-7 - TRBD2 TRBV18 CASSPPMFTSGMFYEQYF TGTGCCAGCTCACCACCCATGTTTACTAGCGGGATGTTCTACGAGCAGTACTTC
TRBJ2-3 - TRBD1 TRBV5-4 CASSETGGPDTQYF TGTGCCAGCAGCGAAACAGGGGGCCCAGATACGCAGTATTTT
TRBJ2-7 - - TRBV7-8 CASSTGTYEQYF TGTGCCAGCAGCACCGGGACCTACGAGCAGTACTTC
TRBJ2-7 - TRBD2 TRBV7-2 CASSLSGGYEQYF TGTGCCAGCAGCCTTAGCGGGGGCTACGAGCAGTACTTC
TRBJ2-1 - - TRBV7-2 CASSLAAGSYNEQFF TGTGCCAGCAGCTTAGCGGCTGGGAGCTACAATGAGCAGTTCTTC
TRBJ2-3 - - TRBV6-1 CASSEGAGGRDTQYF TGTGCCAGCAGTGAAGGGGCAGGTGGAAGAGATACGCAGTATTTT
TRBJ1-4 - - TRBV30 CAWNGIVGEKLFF TGTGCCTGGAACGGCATTGTAGGAGAAAAACTGTTTTTT
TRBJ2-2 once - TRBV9 CASSVRGRMNTGELFF TGTGCCAGCAGCGTACGGGGGAGGATGAACACCGGGGAGCTGTTTTTT
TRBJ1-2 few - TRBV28 CASSSDGIANYGYTF TGTGCCAGCAGTTCCGACGGGATAGCTAACTATGGCTACACCTTC
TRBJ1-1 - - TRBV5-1 CASSPGLGLVEAFF TGCGCCAGCAGCCCGGGGCTCGGTCTCGTTGAAGCTTTCTTT
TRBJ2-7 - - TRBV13 CASSLRLSYEQYF TGTGCCAGCAGCTTAAGACTTAGTTACGAGCAGTACTTC
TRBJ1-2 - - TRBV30 CAWSMGATNYGYTF TGTGCCTGGAGTATGGGGGCGACTAACTATGGCTACACCTTC
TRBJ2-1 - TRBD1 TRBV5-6 CASSLGQERDEQFF TGTGCCAGCAGCCTGGGACAGGAGAGGGATGAGCAGTTCTTC
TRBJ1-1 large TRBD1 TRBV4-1 CASSQGQGDTSEAFF TGCGCCAGCAGCCAAGGACAGGGAGACACTTCTGAAGCTTTCTTT
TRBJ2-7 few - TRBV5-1 CASSLGAGFSYEQYF TGTGCCAGCAGCTTGGGGGCGGGATTCTCCTACGAGCAGTACTTC
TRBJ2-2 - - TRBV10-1 CASRLRDGELFF TGCGCCAGCAGACTTAGGGACGGGGAGCTGTTTTTT
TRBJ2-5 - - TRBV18 CASSGGETQYF TGTGCCAGTTCAGGCGGAGAGACCCAGTACTTC